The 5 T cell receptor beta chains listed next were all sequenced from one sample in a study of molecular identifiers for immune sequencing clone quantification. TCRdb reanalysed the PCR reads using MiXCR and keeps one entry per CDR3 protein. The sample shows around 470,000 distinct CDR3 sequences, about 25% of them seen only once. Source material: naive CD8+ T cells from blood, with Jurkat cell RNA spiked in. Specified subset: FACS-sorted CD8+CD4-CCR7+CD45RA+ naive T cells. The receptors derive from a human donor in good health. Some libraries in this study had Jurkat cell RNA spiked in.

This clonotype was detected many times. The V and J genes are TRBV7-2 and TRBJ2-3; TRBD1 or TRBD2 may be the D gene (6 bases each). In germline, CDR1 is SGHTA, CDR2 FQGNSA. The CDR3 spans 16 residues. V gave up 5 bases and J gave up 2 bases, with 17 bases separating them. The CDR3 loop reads CASSPPTGAPTDTQYF. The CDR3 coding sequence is TGTGCCAGCAGCCCGCCCACGGGGGCCCCCACAGATACGCAGTATTTT.

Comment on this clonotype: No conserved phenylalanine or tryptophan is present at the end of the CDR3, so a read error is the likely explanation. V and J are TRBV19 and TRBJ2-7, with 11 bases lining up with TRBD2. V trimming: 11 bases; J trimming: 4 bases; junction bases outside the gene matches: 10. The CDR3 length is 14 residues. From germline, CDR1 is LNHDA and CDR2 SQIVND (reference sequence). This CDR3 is CASGASGRIYEQYL. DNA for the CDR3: TGTGCCTCCGGGGCTAGCGGGAGGATATACGAGCAGTACCTC.

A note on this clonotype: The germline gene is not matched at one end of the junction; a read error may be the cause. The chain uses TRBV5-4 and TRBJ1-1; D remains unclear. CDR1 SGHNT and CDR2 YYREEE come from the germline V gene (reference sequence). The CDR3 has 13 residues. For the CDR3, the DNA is TGTGCCAGCGGCTTGGGCTGGGCCACTGAAGCTTTCTTT. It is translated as CASGLGWATEAFF. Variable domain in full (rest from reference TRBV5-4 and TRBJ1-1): ETGVTQSPTHLIKTRGQQVTLRCSSQSGHNTVSWYQQALGQGPQFIFQYYREEENGRGNFPPRFSGLQFPNYSSELNVNALELDDSALYLCASGLGWATEAFFGQGTRLTVV.

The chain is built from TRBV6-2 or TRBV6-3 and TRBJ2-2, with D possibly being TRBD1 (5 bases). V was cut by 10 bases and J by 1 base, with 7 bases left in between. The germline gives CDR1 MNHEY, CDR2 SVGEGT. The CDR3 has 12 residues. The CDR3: CATGWNTGELFF. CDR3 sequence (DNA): TGTGCCACAGGGTGGAACACCGGGGAGCTGTTTTTT.

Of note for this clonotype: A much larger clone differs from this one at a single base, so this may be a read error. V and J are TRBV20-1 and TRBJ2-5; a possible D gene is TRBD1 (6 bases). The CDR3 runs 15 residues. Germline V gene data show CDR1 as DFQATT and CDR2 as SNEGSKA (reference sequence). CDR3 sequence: CSVRVWGTPQETQYF. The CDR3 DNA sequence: TGCAGTGTTAGAGTATGGGGGACACCGCAAGAGACCCAGTACTTC.